The TCR beta chain described here comes from a study of T cell repertoires in cytomegalovirus infection. Study-wide points: Clonotype analysis showed dominance of the ex vivo response by HLA-C-restricted CMV-specific TCR beta clonotypes. Accumulated public TCR beta family frequency recognized individuals carrying CMV together with the relevant HLA.

With 4 bases clipped from V and 0 bases from J, the junction kept 12 bases outside the gene matches. Germline CDR1 is LGHNA and CDR2 is YNFKEQ. This CDR3 region has 18 residues. From the reads, TCRdb called clonotypes with MiXCR, one entry per CDR3 protein. The sample contains fewer than 900,000 distinct CDR3 sequences, just under 30% of which appear only once. This clonotype was seen only a few times. Its antigen is currently unknown. This TCR was recovered from a human donor in good health (CMV status not recorded). Some clones in this sample may be carry-over from other donors' samples. The gene calls are TRBV4-2 and TRBJ2-1; 7 bases line up with TRBD2. Specimen: cultured CD8+ T cells from PBMCs, collected from culture after CMV antigen stimulation. CDR3 region: CASSRGVREVSSYNEQFF. Here the CDR3 DNA reads TGTGCCAGCAGCCGAGGGGTTCGGGAGGTAAGCTCCTACAATGAGCAGTTCTTC.